The 11 T cell receptor beta chains listed next were all sequenced from one sample in a study of PD-L1 blockade in urothelial cancer. The assay was immunoSEQ multiplex PCR, and TCRdb's table has in-frame clones only and misses some. The sample has more than 45,000 clones; around 83% are singletons. Time point in this sample: pretreatment peripheral blood. This material consisted of PBMCs, taken around atezolizumab (anti-PD-L1) treatment. The receptors were gathered from a man in his fifties with urothelial cancer.

The chain couples TRBV9 to TRBJ2-6, with TRBD1 matching 7 bases. V lost 6 bases, J lost 4 bases, and 13 bases stayed unmatched. The CDR3 loop spans 17 amino acids. The germline V gene has CDR1 SGDLS and CDR2 YYNGEE. CDR3 sequence reads: CASNRVKGAAGANVLTF. DNA of the CDR3: TGTGCCAGCAATAGGGTTAAGGGGGCAGCAGGGGCCAACGTCCTGACTTTC.

This clone was seen just once. The CDR3 DNA is TGTGCCAGCAGTTTATCGTTCACAGGTAACTACGAGCAGTACTTC. Translation: CASSLSFTGNYEQYF. This sequence joins TRBV27 and TRBJ2-7; D is perhaps TRBD1 (5 bases). V was trimmed by 0 bases and J by 3 bases, leaving 12 bases between them. CDR3 length: 15 residues. Germline lookup yields CDR1 MNHEY and CDR2 SMNVEV (reference sequence).

This clone was seen once. The rearrangement joins TRBV5-4 to TRBJ2-2, with D perhaps TRBD2 (5 bases). CDR1 is SGHNT, CDR2 YYREEE, per germline (reference sequence). This CDR3 region has 15 residues. V lost 0 bases and J 0 bases, leaving 6 bases between the germline ends. DNA of the CDR3: TGTGCCAGCAGCTTGGCACTAGCGAACACCGGGGAGCTGTTTTTT. Its protein product is CASSLALANTGELFF.

The V gene is TRBV5-1, the J gene TRBJ1-1; 7 bases fit TRBD1. Germline trimming cut 4 bases from V and 1 base from J; bases unmatched to any gene: 7. CDR1 is SGHRS and CDR2 is YFSETQ in the germline V gene. The CDR3 has 15 residues. CDR3 sequence: CASSSDRARNTEAFF. The DNA of the CDR3 is TGCGCCAGCAGCAGTGACAGGGCGAGGAACACTGAAGCTTTCTTT.

V usage is TRBV25-1 and J usage is TRBJ2-7; D is unresolved. Trimming stripped 6 bases from V and 6 bases from J, with 9 bases between. CDR1 is MGHDK, CDR2 SYGVNS, per germline. This CDR3 comprises 11 residues. The CDR3 DNA is TGTGCCAGCAGCTCCTTCCGCGAGCAGTACTTC. This gives the protein CASSSFREQYF.

The sample holds a few counts of this clone. The sample holds other DNA sequences that translate to the same CDR3. V gene TRBV5-1 combines with J gene TRBJ1-1; TRBD1 is a possible D gene (5 bases). The CDR3 is made up of 15 amino acids. Trimming cost V 0 bases and J 4 bases, with 13 bases left between them. Looked up from germline, CDR1 is SGHRS and CDR2 is YFSETQ. The CDR3 bases are TGCGCCAGCAGCTTGGGCGGGACTGGGGGCACTGAAGCTTTCTTT. Amino acids: CASSLGGTGGTEAFF.

The V and J genes are TRBV11-2 and TRBJ1-2; 8 nucleotides line up with TRBD1. The germline V gene encodes CDR1 SGHAT and CDR2 FQNNGV. J lost 1 base, V lost 7 bases, and 5 bases had no gene match. The CDR3 spans 14 residues. DNA for the CDR3: TGTGCCAGCACCCACACAGGGGGTAACTATGGCTACACCTTC. Amino acids: CASTHTGGNYGYTF.

V is TRBV27 and J is TRBJ1-3, with 9 bases fitting TRBD1. This CDR3 has 20 amino acids. Per the germline V gene, CDR1 is MNHEY and CDR2 is SMNVEV (reference sequence). V shed 6 bases, J shed 0 bases, and the junction held 18 bases outside the gene matches. As DNA, the CDR3 is TGTGCCAGCAGAGTGCCGACCGGGACAGGGTACCCTAACTCTGGAAACACCATATATTTT. The encoded protein is CASRVPTGTGYPNSGNTIYF.

This sequence joins TRBV7-9 and TRBJ2-7; D is possibly TRBD2 (6 bases). Germline loops: CDR1 SEHNR, CDR2 FQNEAQ (reference sequence). V gave up 4 bases and J gave up 4 bases, with 11 bases separating them. This CDR3 region has 13 residues. In DNA form, the CDR3 reads TGTGCCAGCAGCTCGGGACTCTTTTACGAGCAGTACTTC. This sequence encodes CASSSGLFYEQYF.

The gene calls are TRBV28 and TRBJ2-5; the match to TRBD1 covers 7 bases. Germline V CDR1 and CDR2: MDHEN, SYDVKM. V lost 8 bases, J lost 4 bases, and 10 bases stayed unmatched. This CDR3 region has 14 residues. The CDR3 sequence is CASASGQLRETQYF. The CDR3 DNA reads TGTGCCAGCGCCTCGGGACAGTTGAGAGAGACCCAGTACTTC.

The V and J genes are TRBV9 and TRBJ2-7, with D possibly matching TRBD2 (7 bases). The CDR3 sequence is 15 residues long. V was trimmed by 1 base and J by 5 bases, leaving 16 bases between them. Germline V gives CDR1 SGDLS, CDR2 YYNGEE. CDR3 sequence: CASSVLGRGGNEQYF. CDR3 DNA: TGTGCCAGCAGCGTATTGGGGCGCGGGGGCAACGAGCAGTACTTC.